This section outlines one T cell receptor (beta chain) sequence together with its context. Its antigen is not yet known. Qualities for individual bases were not recorded, and no much larger clone is one base off. This specimen comes from a study of blood T cell repertoires in COVID-19 (dated by TCRdb to the early 2020s). About the full investigation: Samples from collaborators originated in the United States, Italy and Spain and spanned both the acute and convalescent phases of COVID-19. Sample metadata almost always included a de-identified subject ID, COVID-19 status, age in years and sex. The samples were drawn from two sources: the first 160 participants of the ongoing ImmuneRACE study, and 1,254 subjects contributed by 6 global collaborators. Deeply sampled blood TCRbeta repertoires from subjects exposed to, actively infected with, or recovered from COVID-19 were included in the dataset. The repertoires were released in a freely available public database meant as a resource for research on the immune response to SARS-CoV-2. Where available, HLA class I and class II types were obtained from metadata supplied by the sample provider rather than from assay-based typing. The prospective study material was composed of cDNA or gDNA derived from T cells, B-cell-depleted T cells, or PBMCs.

Overall results and qualifications from the work: How much clinical and demographic metadata was included differed by source and by participant, and the metadata was provided uncurated.

V sheds 4 bases and J sheds 4 bases, leaving 13 bases between their ends. Sequences LGHNA (CDR1) and YNFKEQ (CDR2) are obtained from the germline V gene. The CDR3 runs 15 amino acids, cysteine and phenylalanine included. This entry keeps only the CDR3 DNA: 45 bases, framed from base 1. Whole blood was collected in K2EDTA tubes by collaborating institutions according to the institutions' own protocols. Collaborator samples were shipped for TCRbeta analysis as frozen whole blood, isolated PBMCs, or DNA extracted from either sample type. The immunoSEQ Assay, a bias-controlled multiplex PCR, was used to amplify TCRbeta CDR3 regions from genomic DNA. On the study's bioinformatics: Within the assay, amplification of reference gene primers was used to estimate how many nucleated cells each sample contained. Sequence reads were collapsed and filtered to measure the absolute abundance of every unique TCRbeta CDR3 rearrangement. For each sample, productive Simpson clonality was calculated by taking the square root of Simpson's diversity index across productive rearrangements. In its TCRdb copy, this immuneACCESS table keeps in-frame sequences only and misses some clones. Where compared with another copy, unresolved V genes explain less than half of these, and the others have no known cause. V, J and clone size reflect that table, while D and trimming were determined from the DNA. The sample data list tens of thousands of clones, and approximately 90% of these were observed just once. The ten largest clones represent 13% to 15% of the sample.

Material for sequencing was peripheral blood. In this chain, TRBV4-2 is recombined with TRBJ1-4; the D gene is perhaps TRBD1, from 6 matching bases. The source is a woman aged 55-70 years with active COVID-19. The DNA sequence is given as TGTGCCAGCAGCCTGACCGTCAGGGGTAATGAAAAACTGTTTTTT. The translation is CASSLTVRGNEKLFF.